Below, 5 T cell receptor delta chains from the same sample are listed, as sequenced in a study of gammadelta T cells in human blood (dated by TCRdb to 2018 to 2021). Libraries were constructed by RT-PCR. Sequenced on an Illumina MiSeq. For TCRdb, the public reads were processed anew by CATT, and duplicate DNA sequences were folded into one row. For this sample there are 1,000 or so delta-chain clones; around 8% appear just once. The leading ten clones occupy approximately 10% of the sample. Sequencing input: non-Vgamma9Vdelta2 gamma-delta T cells from adult blood. These receptors all come from a human donor.

Relative to its sample, this clone is medium-sized. The chain carries TRDV1 and TRDJ1; 9 bases map to TRDD3. Germline V gives CDR1 TSWWSYY, CDR2 QGS. This CDR3 contains 20 residues. V shed 4 bases and J 7 bases; nucleotides not matched to a gene: 25. CDR3 coding DNA: TGTGCTCTTGGGGTCCGCCCCCCCCTCCTTTCCTACCCGGGGATACGTAAACTCATCTTT. This codes for CALGVRPPLLSYPGIRKLIF.

Details on this clone: One base away lies a much larger clone, so this may be a sequencing read error. The rearrangement joins TRDV1 to TRDJ1, with D tentatively TRDD3 (5 bases). CDR3 length: 18 residues. Deletions cut 2 bases from V and 2 bases from J, with 21 bases between. The germline V gene has CDR1 TSWWSYY and CDR2 QGS. CDR3 amino acids: CALGETTLALWGTDKLIF. The CDR3 DNA reads as TGTGCTCTTGGGGAAACTACGCTGGCTTTGTGGGGAACCGATAAACTCATCTTT.

This clone rates as large. The chain couples TRAV29/DV5 to TRDJ1; 11 nucleotides agree with TRDD3. Germline V gene lookup returns CDR1 NSMFDY and CDR2 ISSIKDK. With 0 bases clipped from V and 2 bases from J, the junction kept 6 bases outside the gene matches. The CDR3 loop spans 16 amino acids. CDR3 sequence: CAASASGGYLTDKLIF. The CDR3 DNA reads as TGTGCAGCAAGCGCGTCTGGGGGATACTTAACCGATAAACTCATCTTT.

This chain joins TRDV1 and TRDJ1; 8 bases align to TRDD3. CDR1 is TSWWSYY and CDR2 is QGS in the germline V gene. With V trimmed by 0 bases and J by 0 bases, 3 bases remained unmatched. The length of the CDR3 is 16 residues. The CDR3 DNA follows: TGTGCTCTTGGGGAACTTTTACTGGGGGACACCGATAAACTCATCTTT. This encodes CALGELLLGDTDKLIF.

This clone is labeled large (0.1 to 1%). The genes are TRAV29/DV5 and TRDJ1, with 7 bases matching TRDD3. The CDR3 is made up of 17 amino acids. Germline assignment: CDR1 NSMFDY and CDR2 ISSIKDK. Trimming removed 3 bases from V and 0 bases from J; junction bases left unmatched: 14. CDR3 in DNA: TGTGCAGCAACCTTCTCCGGGATACTCCCGTACACCGATAAACTCATCTTT. Translating gives CAATFSGILPYTDKLIF.